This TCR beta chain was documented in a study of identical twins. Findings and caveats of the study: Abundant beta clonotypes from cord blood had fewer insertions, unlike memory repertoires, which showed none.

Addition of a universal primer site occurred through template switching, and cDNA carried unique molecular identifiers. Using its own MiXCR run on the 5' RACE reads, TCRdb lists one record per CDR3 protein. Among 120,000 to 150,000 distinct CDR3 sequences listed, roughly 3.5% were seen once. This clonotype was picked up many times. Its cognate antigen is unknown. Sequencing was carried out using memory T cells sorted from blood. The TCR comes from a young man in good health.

CDR3 nucleotide sequence: TGTGCCAGCCAGTGGAGCGGGAGGGCCTACGAGCAGTACTTC. It specifies CASQWSGRAYEQYF. The chain employs TRBV12-3 or TRBV12-4 and TRBJ2-7; 10 bases are a match to TRBD2. The CDR3 is 14 amino acids. V was clipped by 8 bases and J by 2 bases; unmatched bases: 6.